This entry lists 28 T cell receptor beta chains sequenced from one sample in a study of PD-L1 blockade in urothelial cancer. Here immunoSEQ multiplex PCR was the method, and the copy in TCRdb shows in-frame clones only, minus some. This sample has about 69,000 clones, with about 88% found just once. The specimen was PBMCs, collected around atezolizumab (anti-PD-L1) treatment. These TCRs come from a man aged 60-69 years with urothelial cancer.

The V gene is TRBV27, the J gene TRBJ2-1; the match to TRBD2 covers 11 bases. With 4 bases clipped from V and 6 bases from J, the junction kept 8 bases outside the gene matches. Per germline, CDR1 MNHEY and CDR2 SMNVEV (reference sequence). The CDR3 runs to 16 residues. CDR3 sequence reads: CASSYGTSGVFNEQFF. The CDR3 DNA reads as TGTGCCAGCAGTTATGGGACTAGCGGCGTTTTCAATGAGCAGTTCTTC.

The chain uses TRBV10-3 and TRBJ2-2, with 8 bases identical to TRBD2. The CDR3 length is 16 residues. CDR1 ENHRY and CDR2 SYGVKD come from the germline V gene. Trimming took 3 bases from V and 5 from J; bases not matched to a gene: 8. The CDR3 sequence: CAISDLTGGPTGELFF. CDR3 DNA sequence: TGTGCCATCAGTGATTTAACGGGAGGGCCTACCGGGGAGCTGTTTTTT.

This sequence joins TRBV9 and TRBJ1-4; D might be TRBD1 (5 bases). Between the trimmed V and J ends, which lost 0 bases and 8 bases, there was a span of 23 bases. From germline, CDR1 is SGDLS and CDR2 YYNGEE. CDR3 length equals 18 residues. The CDR3 sequence: CASSVDGEGSLRGEKLFF. The CDR3 bases are TGTGCCAGCAGCGTAGATGGGGAGGGGAGCTTACGGGGGGAAAAACTGTTTTTT.

This chain uses TRBV19 with TRBJ2-7, with TRBD1 identical over 9 bases. The V gene's germline CDR1 is LNHDA and CDR2 SQIVND (reference sequence). The CDR3 sequence is 14 residues long. With 4 bases clipped from V and 3 bases from J, the junction kept 4 bases outside the gene matches. The CDR3 is CASSTGQGNYEQYF. In DNA, the CDR3 is TGTGCCAGTAGTACCGGACAGGGGAACTACGAGCAGTACTTC.

The CDR3 DNA is TGTGCCAGCAGCAAGAGGAGCGGGAGCGCCGGGGAGCTGTTTTTT. This codes for CASSKRSGSAGELFF. This rearrangement joins TRBV5-6 to TRBJ2-2, with 8 nucleotides matching TRBD2. The CDR3 is 15 amino acids. Germline V gene sequence: CDR1 SGHDT, CDR2 YYEEEE. V was clipped by 4 bases and J by 6 bases; unmatched bases: 8.

J is TRBJ2-2 and V is TRBV6-5; no clear D. This CDR3 is built from 15 residues. CDR1 is MNHEY, CDR2 SVGAGI, per germline. Trimming shortened V by 0 bases and J by 2 bases, and 7 bases separated the two germline ends. CDR3 nucleotides: TGTGCCAGCAGTTACTCGTTCTTAAACACCGGGGAGCTGTTTTTT. Encoded protein: CASSYSFLNTGELFF.

The chain employs TRBV29-1 and TRBJ2-3, with D tentatively TRBD1 (6 bases). CDR3 length equals 11 residues. The ends were cut back, 7 bases at V and 5 bases at J, with 10 bases in the middle. The germline V gene has CDR1 SQVTM and CDR2 ANQGSEA. CDR3 nucleotides: TGCAGCGCAGGGGCGGGAGATACGCAGTATTTT. As protein: CSAGAGDTQYF.

This sequence joins TRBV10-3 and TRBJ2-7; the match to TRBD2 covers 10 bases. V dropped 9 bases and J dropped 3; count of bases not matched to a gene: 14. This CDR3 is 16 amino acids long. The germline gives CDR1 ENHRY, CDR2 SYGVKD. The CDR3 nucleotides are TGTGCCATGGCGGATAGCGGGGGGTTTTTGAACTACGAGCAGTACTTC. Its translation: CAMADSGGFLNYEQYF.

The chain uses TRBV9 and TRBJ2-5; 8 bases agree with TRBD1. Germline V gene sequence: CDR1 SGDLS, CDR2 YYNGEE. The CDR3 loop spans 15 amino acids. Trimming took 0 bases from V and 6 from J; bases not matched to a gene: 7. The CDR3 region has the DNA TGTGCCAGCAGCGTAGCTGCGGACAGGGTCAAGACCCAGTACTTC. Its protein is CASSVAADRVKTQYF.

The chain employs TRBV9 and TRBJ2-3, with TRBD2 as a possible D gene (5 bases). V dropped 4 bases and J dropped 5 bases, with 11 bases sitting between them. The length of the CDR3 is 13 residues. Looked up from germline, CDR1 is SGDLS and CDR2 is YYNGEE. CDR3 bases: TGTGCCAGCAGCTTCTTCGGGGTAGATACGCAGTATTTT. This codes for CASSFFGVDTQYF.

The V call is TRBV7-9, the J call TRBJ1-4; 9 bases line up with TRBD1. V gave up 4 bases and J gave up 10 bases; unmatched junction bases: 13. CDR3 length: 16 amino acids. Germline V gene sequence: CDR1 SEHNR, CDR2 FQNEAQ (reference sequence). CDR3 in amino acids: CASSSPRGTGYGKLFF. DNA for the CDR3: TGTGCCAGCAGCTCTCCCCGAGGGACAGGGTACGGAAAACTGTTTTTT.

This chain joins TRBV6-5 and TRBJ2-5, with D perhaps TRBD1 (6 bases). Trimming removed 10 bases at V and 2 bases at J, with 14 bases between. Germline assignment: CDR1 MNHEY and CDR2 SVGAGI. The CDR3 extends over 13 amino acids. For the CDR3, the DNA is TGTGCCACCGCAGGGGTTACTCAAGAGACCCAGTACTTC. This sequence encodes CATAGVTQETQYF.

The chain carries TRBV7-2 and TRBJ1-2, with D hard to call. Trimming left V 5 bases short and J 1 base short, with 11 bases between. The CDR3 covers 14 residues. CDR1 and CDR2 (germline): SGHTA, FQGNSA. The CDR3 here is CASSQARNNYGYTF. The CDR3, as DNA: TGTGCCAGCAGCCAGGCCAGAAATAACTATGGCTACACCTTC.

This chain joins TRBV30 and TRBJ1-6; D not resolved. CDR1 and CDR2 from the germline V gene are GTSNPN and SVGIG (reference sequence). The CDR3 has 15 amino acids. Trimming pared 0 bases from V and 0 bases from J, leaving 6 bases between. CDR3 protein: CAWSVEGSYNSPLHF. The CDR3 nucleotides read TGTGCCTGGAGTGTTGAGGGCTCCTATAATTCACCCCTCCACTTT.

The chain is built from TRBV11-1 and TRBJ1-4, with TRBD1 identical over 7 bases. V lost 2 bases to trimming and J lost 4 bases; unmatched junction nucleotides: 4. This CDR3 comprises 15 residues. CDR1 and CDR2 from the germline V gene are SGHAT and FQDESV (reference sequence). This CDR3 is CASSLTGANNEKLFF. As DNA, the CDR3 is TGTGCCAGCAGCTTAACAGGGGCTAATAATGAAAAACTGTTTTTT.

The CDR3 nucleotides are TGTGCCAGCACCCTTAAATTTACAGGAACCTACAATGAGCAGTTCTTC. Translating it yields CASTLKFTGTYNEQFF. The chain recombines TRBV21-1 with TRBJ2-1; the table gives TRBD1 as D, unverified against the DNA. TRBV21-1 is annotated as a pseudogene. CDR3 length: 16 amino acids.

The chain is built from TRBV5-4 and TRBJ2-7; D not certain. The CDR3 is made up of 13 amino acids. V lost 4 bases to trimming and J lost 1 base, with 9 bases between them. Looked up from germline, CDR1 is SGHNT and CDR2 is YYREEE (reference sequence). The CDR3 DNA follows: TGTGCCAGCAGCGTCCCAGATTCCTACGAGCAGTACTTC. This gives the protein CASSVPDSYEQYF.

The chain joins TRBV7-9 to TRBJ1-3, with TRBD1 as a possible D gene (5 bases). Germline V gene sequence: CDR1 SEHNR, CDR2 FQNEAQ (reference sequence). V was cut by 2 bases and J by 0 bases, with 5 bases left in between. There are 14 residues in the CDR3. DNA of the CDR3: TGTGCCAGCAGCTTACAGGGCTCTGGAAACACCATATATTTT. This codes for CASSLQGSGNTIYF.

This chain links TRBV19 with TRBJ2-5, with 9 bases identical to TRBD1. V was pared by 6 bases and J by 0 bases, with 2 bases of the junction left unmatched. Germline V lookup: CDR1 LNHDA, CDR2 SQIVND (reference sequence). The CDR3 is 14 residues long. The DNA of the CDR3 is TGTGCCAGTAGAAGGGACAGGGACCAAGAGACCCAGTACTTC. It yields the protein CASRRDRDQETQYF.

The V and J genes are TRBV5-8 and TRBJ1-5, with no clear D. Trimming took 1 base from V and 5 from J, leaving 7 bases between them. CDR1 and CDR2 from the germline V gene are SGHTS and YDEGEE. This CDR3 has 13 amino acids. The CDR3 bases are TGTGCCAGCAGCTTGTTGTATGATCAGCCCCAGCATTTT. This gives the protein CASSLLYDQPQHF. Drawing the rest from reference TRBV5-8 and TRBJ1-5, the complete variable domain is EAGVTQSPTHLIKTRGQQATLRCSPISGHTSVYWYQQALGLGLQFLLWYDEGEERNRGNFPPRFSGRQFPNYSSELNVNALELEDSALYLCASSLLYDQPQHFGDGTRLSIL.

The chain employs TRBV11-3 and TRBJ1-3; D not resolved. The CDR3 sequence is 15 residues long. V gave up 0 bases and J gave up 1 base, with 7 bases separating them. Looked up from germline, CDR1 is SGHNT and CDR2 is YENEEA. The CDR3 sequence is CASSLDGSSGNTIYF. CDR3 coding DNA: TGTGCCAGCAGCTTAGACGGGTCTTCTGGAAACACCATATATTTT.

The chain joins TRBV4-1 to TRBJ1-1; tentatively, D is TRBD1 (6 bases). The CDR3 has 13 residues. V was trimmed by 1 base and J by 4 bases, leaving 7 bases between them. Germline assignment: CDR1 MGHRA and CDR2 YSYEKL. The CDR3 DNA follows: TGCGCCAGCAGCCAAGCGACAGGCACTGAAGCTTTCTTT. This sequence encodes CASSQATGTEAFF.

This chain uses TRBV7-3 with TRBJ2-3, with 8 bases lining up with TRBD2. V lost 5 bases to trimming and J lost 4 bases; unmatched junction nucleotides: 8. Germline loops: CDR1 SGHTA, CDR2 FQGTGA. The CDR3 runs to 15 residues. CDR3 sequence: CASSPRTSSADTQYF. The CDR3 region has the DNA TGTGCCAGCAGCCCTCGGACTAGCAGCGCAGATACGCAGTATTTT.

The CDR3 coding sequence is TGTGCCAGCAGCGGACAGGTTAATGAAAAACTGTTTTTT. Amino acids: CASSGQVNEKLFF. The chain links TRBV6-6 to TRBJ1-4, with 7 nucleotides matching TRBD1. Germline values: CDR1 MNHNY, CDR2 SVGAGI (reference sequence). Trimming at V came to 6 bases and at J to 4 bases, leaving 2 bases not matched to a gene. CDR3 length: 13 amino acids.

The chain is built from TRBV2 and TRBJ2-2; 9 bases map to TRBD2. The germline CDR1 and CDR2 sequences are SNHLY and FYNNEI. V was pared by 6 bases and J by 6 bases, with 11 bases of the junction left unmatched. This CDR3 spans 16 amino acids. The DNA of the CDR3 is TGTGCCAGCAGCCCCCAGGGCGGGAGGGCCTCCGGGGAGCTGTTTTTT. Protein sequence: CASSPQGGRASGELFF.

The chain links TRBV19 to TRBJ2-1; TRBD2 matches 12 bases. The CDR3 is made up of 16 amino acids. Germline V lookup: CDR1 LNHDA, CDR2 SQIVND (reference sequence). The ends lost 10 bases at V and 8 bases at J; junction bases unmatched: 15. The CDR3 DNA is TGTGCCACCACGTCGCTAGGGACTAGCGGGCCCTATGAGCAGTTCTTC. This gives the protein CATTSLGTSGPYEQFF.

This clone occurred once. The rearrangement links TRBV6-5 to TRBJ2-5; no definite D call. The CDR3 is made up of 14 amino acids. The V end was cut by 2 bases, the J end by 1 base, with 8 bases between. From germline, CDR1 is MNHEY and CDR2 SVGAGI. In DNA, the CDR3 is TGTGCCAGCAGTTACGGGCTACCCCAAGAGACCCAGTACTTC. It codes for CASSYGLPQETQYF.

The chain links TRBV19 to TRBJ2-1; 11 bases agree with TRBD2. Germline V lookup: CDR1 LNHDA, CDR2 SQIVND (reference sequence). This CDR3 contains 13 residues. Germline trimming cut 5 bases from V and 6 bases from J; bases unmatched to any gene: 0. CDR3 DNA sequence: TGTGCCAGTAGTGGACTAGCGGGCAATGAGCAGTTCTTC. It specifies CASSGLAGNEQFF.